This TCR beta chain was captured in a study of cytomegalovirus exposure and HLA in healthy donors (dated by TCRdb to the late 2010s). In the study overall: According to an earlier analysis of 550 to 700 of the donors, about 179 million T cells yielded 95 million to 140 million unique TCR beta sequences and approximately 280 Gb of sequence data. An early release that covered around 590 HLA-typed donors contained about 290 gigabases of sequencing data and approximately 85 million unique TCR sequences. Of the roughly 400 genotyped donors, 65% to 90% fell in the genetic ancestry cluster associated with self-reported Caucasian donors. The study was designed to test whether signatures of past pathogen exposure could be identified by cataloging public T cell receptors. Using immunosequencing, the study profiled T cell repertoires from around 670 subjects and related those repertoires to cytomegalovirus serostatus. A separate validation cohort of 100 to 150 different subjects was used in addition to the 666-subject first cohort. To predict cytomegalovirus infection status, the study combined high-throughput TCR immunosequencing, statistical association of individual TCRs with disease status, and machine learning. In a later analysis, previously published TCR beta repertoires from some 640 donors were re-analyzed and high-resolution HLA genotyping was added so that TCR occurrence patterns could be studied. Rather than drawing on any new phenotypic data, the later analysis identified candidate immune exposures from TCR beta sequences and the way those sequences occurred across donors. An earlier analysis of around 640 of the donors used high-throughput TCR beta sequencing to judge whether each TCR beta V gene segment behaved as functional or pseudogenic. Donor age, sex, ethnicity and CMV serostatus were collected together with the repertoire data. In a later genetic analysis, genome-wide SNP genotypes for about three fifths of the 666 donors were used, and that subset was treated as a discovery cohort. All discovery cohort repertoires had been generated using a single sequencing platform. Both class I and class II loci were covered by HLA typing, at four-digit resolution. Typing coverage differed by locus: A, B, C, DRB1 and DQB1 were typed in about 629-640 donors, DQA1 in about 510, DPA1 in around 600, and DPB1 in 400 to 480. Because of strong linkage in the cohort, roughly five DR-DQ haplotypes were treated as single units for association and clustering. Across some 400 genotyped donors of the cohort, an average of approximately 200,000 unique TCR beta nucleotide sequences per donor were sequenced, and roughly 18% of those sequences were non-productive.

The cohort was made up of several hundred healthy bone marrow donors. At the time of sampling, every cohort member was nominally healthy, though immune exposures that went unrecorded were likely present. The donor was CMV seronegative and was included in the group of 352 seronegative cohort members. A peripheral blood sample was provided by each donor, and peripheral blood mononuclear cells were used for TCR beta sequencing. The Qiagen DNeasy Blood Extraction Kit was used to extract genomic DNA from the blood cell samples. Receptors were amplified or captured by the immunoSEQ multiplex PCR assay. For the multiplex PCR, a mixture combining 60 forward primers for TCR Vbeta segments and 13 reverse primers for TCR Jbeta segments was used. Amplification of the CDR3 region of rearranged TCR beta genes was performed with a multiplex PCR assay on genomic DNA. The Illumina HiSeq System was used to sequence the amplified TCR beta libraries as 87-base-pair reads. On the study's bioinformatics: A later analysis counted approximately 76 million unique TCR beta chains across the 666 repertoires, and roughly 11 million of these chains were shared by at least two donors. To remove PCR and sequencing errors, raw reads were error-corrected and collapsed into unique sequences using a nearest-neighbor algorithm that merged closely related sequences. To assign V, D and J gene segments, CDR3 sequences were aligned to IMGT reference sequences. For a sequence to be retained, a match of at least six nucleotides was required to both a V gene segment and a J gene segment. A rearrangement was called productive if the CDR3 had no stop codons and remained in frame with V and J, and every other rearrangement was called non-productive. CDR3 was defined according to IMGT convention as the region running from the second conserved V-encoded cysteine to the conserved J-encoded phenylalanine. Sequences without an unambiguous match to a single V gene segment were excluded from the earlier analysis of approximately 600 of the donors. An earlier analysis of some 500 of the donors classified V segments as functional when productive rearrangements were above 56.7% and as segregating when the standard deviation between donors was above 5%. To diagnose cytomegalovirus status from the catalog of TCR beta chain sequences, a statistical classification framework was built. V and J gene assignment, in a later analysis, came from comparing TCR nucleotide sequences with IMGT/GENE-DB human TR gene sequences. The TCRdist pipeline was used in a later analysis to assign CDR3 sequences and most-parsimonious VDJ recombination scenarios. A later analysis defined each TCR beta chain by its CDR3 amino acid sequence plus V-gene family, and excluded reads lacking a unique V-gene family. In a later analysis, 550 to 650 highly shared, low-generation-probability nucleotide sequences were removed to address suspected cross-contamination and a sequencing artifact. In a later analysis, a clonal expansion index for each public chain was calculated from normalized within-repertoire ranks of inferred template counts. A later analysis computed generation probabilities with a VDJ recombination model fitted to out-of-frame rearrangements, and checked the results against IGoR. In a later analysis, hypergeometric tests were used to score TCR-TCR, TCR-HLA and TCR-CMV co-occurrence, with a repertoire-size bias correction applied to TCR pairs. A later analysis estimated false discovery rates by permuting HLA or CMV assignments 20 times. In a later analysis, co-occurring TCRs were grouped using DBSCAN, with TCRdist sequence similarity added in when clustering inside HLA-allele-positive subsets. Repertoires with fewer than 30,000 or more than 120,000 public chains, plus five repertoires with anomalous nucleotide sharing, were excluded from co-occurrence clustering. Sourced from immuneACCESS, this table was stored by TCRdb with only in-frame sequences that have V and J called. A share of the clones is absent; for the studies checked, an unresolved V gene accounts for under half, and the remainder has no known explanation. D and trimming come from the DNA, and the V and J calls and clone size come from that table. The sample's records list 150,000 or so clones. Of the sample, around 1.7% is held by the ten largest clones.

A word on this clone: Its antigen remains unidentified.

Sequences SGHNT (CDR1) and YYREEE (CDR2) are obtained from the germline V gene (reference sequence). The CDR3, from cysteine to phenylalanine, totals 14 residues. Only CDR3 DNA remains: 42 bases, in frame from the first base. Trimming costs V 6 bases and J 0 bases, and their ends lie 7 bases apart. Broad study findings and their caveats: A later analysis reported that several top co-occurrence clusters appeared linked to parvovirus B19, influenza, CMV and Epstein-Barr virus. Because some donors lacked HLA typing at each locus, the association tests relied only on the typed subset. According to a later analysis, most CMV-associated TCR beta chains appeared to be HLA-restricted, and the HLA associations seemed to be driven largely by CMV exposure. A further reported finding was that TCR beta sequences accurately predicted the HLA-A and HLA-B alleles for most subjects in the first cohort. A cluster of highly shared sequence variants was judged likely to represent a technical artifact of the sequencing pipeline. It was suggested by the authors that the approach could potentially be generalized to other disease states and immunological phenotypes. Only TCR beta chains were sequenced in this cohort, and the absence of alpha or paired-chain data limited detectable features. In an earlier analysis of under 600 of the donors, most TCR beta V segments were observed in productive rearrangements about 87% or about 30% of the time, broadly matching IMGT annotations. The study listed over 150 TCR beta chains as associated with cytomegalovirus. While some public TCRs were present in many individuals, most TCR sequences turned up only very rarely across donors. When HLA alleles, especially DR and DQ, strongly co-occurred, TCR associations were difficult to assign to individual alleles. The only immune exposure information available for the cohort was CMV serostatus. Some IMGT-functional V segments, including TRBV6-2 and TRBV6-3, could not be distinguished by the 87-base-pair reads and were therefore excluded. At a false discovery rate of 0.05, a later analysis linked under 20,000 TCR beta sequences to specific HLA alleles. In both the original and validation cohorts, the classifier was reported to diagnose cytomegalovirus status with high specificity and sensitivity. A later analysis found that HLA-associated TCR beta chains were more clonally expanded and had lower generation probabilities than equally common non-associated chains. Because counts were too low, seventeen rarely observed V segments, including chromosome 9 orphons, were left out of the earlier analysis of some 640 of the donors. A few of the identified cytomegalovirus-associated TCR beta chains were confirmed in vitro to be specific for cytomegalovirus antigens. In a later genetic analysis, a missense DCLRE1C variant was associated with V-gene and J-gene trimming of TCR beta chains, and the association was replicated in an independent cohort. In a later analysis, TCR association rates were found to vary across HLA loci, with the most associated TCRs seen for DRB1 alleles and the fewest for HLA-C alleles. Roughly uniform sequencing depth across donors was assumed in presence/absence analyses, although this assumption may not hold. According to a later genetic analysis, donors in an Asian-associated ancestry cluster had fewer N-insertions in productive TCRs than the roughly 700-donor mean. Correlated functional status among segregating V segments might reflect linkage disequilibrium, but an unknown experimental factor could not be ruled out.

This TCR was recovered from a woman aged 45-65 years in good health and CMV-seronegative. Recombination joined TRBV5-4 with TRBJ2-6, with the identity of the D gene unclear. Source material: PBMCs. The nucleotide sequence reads TGTGCCAGCACTCACAGCTCTGGGGCCAACGTCCTGACTTTC. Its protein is CASTHSSGANVLTF.